The 13 T cell receptor beta chains given below trace back to one sample, sequenced in a study of shared clonotypes between healthy human individuals. Profiled with immunoSEQ multiplex PCR; TCRdb holds only in-frame clones, not every one. There are 1.5 million to 2.5 million clones in the sample; approximately 94% occur only once, and around 1.2% lies in the top ten. CD8 cells classed as naive were CD45RO-negative and positively selected for CCR7, excluding terminally differentiated effector memory CD45RA+ cells. The material sequenced was naive CD8+ T cells sorted from blood. These receptors were taken from a young man in good health.

This rearrangement joins TRBV6-5 to TRBJ2-7; 10 nucleotides align to TRBD2. J gave up 4 bases and V 4 bases, and 7 bases lay outside the gene matches. Per germline, CDR1 MNHEY and CDR2 SVGAGI. This CDR3 is built from 15 residues. The CDR3 sequence: CASSFATSGLYEQYF. The CDR3 DNA reads TGTGCCAGCAGTTTCGCGACTAGCGGGTTATACGAGCAGTACTTC.

Of note for this clone: This CDR3 is also generated by other DNA sequences in the sample. The CDR3 nucleotides are TGTGCCAGTAGTATAACGGTCTCCTACGAGCAGTACTTC. This gives the protein CASSITVSYEQYF. The chain links TRBV19 to TRBJ2-7, with unresolved D. Germline loops: CDR1 LNHDA, CDR2 SQIVND (reference sequence). The V end lost 2 bases, the J end lost 0 bases, and 5 bases lay between the germline ends. The CDR3 is 13 residues long.

CDR3 amino acids: CASSFQGHRLSEAFF. CDR3 bases: TGTGCCAGCAGTTTTCAGGGACACAGACTATCTGAAGCTTTCTTT. V usage is TRBV28 and J usage is TRBJ1-1, with D possibly TRBD1 on 6 matching bases. The ends were cut back, 3 bases at V and 6 bases at J, with 17 bases in the middle. The CDR3 runs 15 residues. Germline V lookup: CDR1 MDHEN, CDR2 SYDVKM. The whole variable domain, filled in from reference TRBV28 and TRBJ1-1, reads DVKVTQSSRYLVKRTGEKVFLECVQDMDHENMFWYRQDPGLGLRLIYFSYDVKMKEKGDIPEGYSVSREKKERFSLILESASTNQTSMYLCASSFQGHRLSEAFFGQGTRLTVV.

CDR3 amino acids: CASSPVGLDETQYF. The CDR3 nucleotides read TGTGCCAGCAGCCCCGTGGGGCTAGACGAGACCCAGTACTTC. The rearrangement links TRBV5-4 to TRBJ2-5; D perhaps matches TRBD1 (5 bases). CDR3 size: 14 residues. V lost 4 bases and J lost 5, with 15 bases in between. Germline CDR1 reads SGHNT; CDR2 reads YYREEE (reference sequence).

This rearrangement joins TRBV28 to TRBJ2-3; possible D gene TRBD2, 7 bases. Trimming left V 3 bases short and J 5 bases short, with 12 bases between. Per the germline V gene, CDR1 is MDHEN and CDR2 is SYDVKM. CDR3 size: 14 residues. The CDR3 spells CASSLAGAEDTQYF. The CDR3 DNA is TGTGCCAGCAGTTTGGCGGGGGCGGAAGATACGCAGTATTTT.

The V and J genes are TRBV9 and TRBJ2-2, with D maybe TRBD1 (5 bases). The germline CDR1 and CDR2 sequences are SGDLS and YYNGEE. This CDR3 has 14 amino acids. The ends were cut back, 3 bases at V and 4 bases at J, with 10 bases in the middle. The CDR3 is CASSARGSTGELFF. CDR3 nucleotide sequence: TGTGCCAGCAGCGCTAGGGGTTCCACCGGGGAGCTGTTTTTT.

The chain links TRBV19 to TRBJ2-7, with TRBD1 matching 7 bases. J was trimmed by 1 base and V by 3 bases; bases with no gene match: 6. Germline V lookup: CDR1 LNHDA, CDR2 SQIVND (reference sequence). The CDR3 length is 15 residues. DNA for the CDR3: TGTGCCAGTAGTATGGGGGACAGTCCGTCCTACGAGCAGTACTTC. This translates into CASSMGDSPSYEQYF. Supplemented by reference TRBV19 and TRBJ2-7, the full variable domain reads DGGITQSPKYLFRKEGQNVTLSCEQNLNHDAMYWYRQDPGQGLRLIYYSQIVNDFQKGDIAEGYSVSREKKESFPLTVTSAQKNPTAFYLCASSMGDSPSYEQYFGPGTRLTVT.

The CDR3 region is CASSWLLGDSPLHF. The CDR3 DNA sequence: TGCGCCAGCAGCTGGCTTTTAGGGGATTCACCCCTCCACTTT. The chain uses TRBV5-1 and TRBJ1-6; possible D gene TRBD1, 5 bases. The germline CDR1 and CDR2 sequences are SGHRS and YFSETQ. V lost 3 bases and J 8 bases, leaving 12 bases between the germline ends. The CDR3 loop spans 14 amino acids. Variable domain in full (rest from reference TRBV5-1 and TRBJ1-6): KAGVTQTPRYLIKTRGQQVTLSCSPISGHRSVSWYQQTPGQGLQFLFEYFSETQRNKGNFPGRFSGRQFSNSRSEMNVSTLELGDSALYLCASSWLLGDSPLHFGNGTRLTVT.

This sequence joins TRBV27 and TRBJ1-2; D is undetermined. CDR1 and CDR2 (germline): MNHEY, SMNVEV (reference sequence). Between the trimmed V and J ends, which lost 5 bases and 7 bases, there was a span of 17 bases. The CDR3 extends over 14 amino acids. CDR3 loop: CASSRAEGSSGYTF. CDR3 DNA: TGTGCCAGCAGTCGGGCGGAAGGGAGTAGTGGCTACACCTTC.

As DNA, the CDR3 is TGTGCCAGCAGTGAACTAGCGGGGGGGCCTTATACGCAGTATTTT. It yields the protein CASSELAGGPYTQYF. The V gene is TRBV6-1, the J gene TRBJ2-3, with 12 bases aligning to TRBD2. V lost 2 bases and J lost 7; bases outside the gene matches: 4. The CDR3 runs 15 residues. Germline V gives CDR1 MNHNS, CDR2 SASEGT.

This clone was counted a single time. V gene TRBV15 combines with J gene TRBJ2-7; perhaps TRBD2 as D (6 bases). The germline V and J ends were trimmed by 0 bases and 5 bases, with 11 bases remaining between them. The CDR3 totals 14 residues. Germline V lookup: CDR1 LNHNV, CDR2 YYDKDF (reference sequence). In nucleotides, the CDR3 is TGTGCCACCAGCAGAGATGATGGAGGGGACGAGCAGTACTTC. It encodes CATSRDDGGDEQYF.

The J gene is TRBJ1-1, the V gene TRBV6-5; TRBD1 agrees at 7 bases. The CDR3 is 14 residues long. The V gene's germline CDR1 is MNHEY and CDR2 SVGAGI. V gave up 0 bases and J gave up 5 bases; unmatched junction bases: 3. For the CDR3, the DNA is TGTGCCAGCAGTTACTCGTGGGGACAGACTGAAGCTTTCTTT. Its protein product is CASSYSWGQTEAFF.

This chain connects TRBV27 to TRBJ2-7; D might be TRBD1 (7 bases). The CDR3 totals 16 residues. The V end lost 2 bases, the J end lost 1 base, and 15 bases lay between the germline ends. The germline V gene encodes CDR1 MNHEY and CDR2 SMNVEV (reference sequence). The CDR3 reads CASSLVGQGGSYEQYF. For the CDR3, the DNA is TGTGCCAGCAGTTTAGTGGGGCAGGGGGGATCCTACGAGCAGTACTTC.